This passage covers 26 T cell receptor beta chains from one sample sequenced in a study of T cell repertoires in cytomegalovirus infection (dated by TCRdb to between 2019 and 2020). For these TCRs, the target antigens are not known. The sequencer listed for this sample is Illumina HiSeq 1500. The public reads were reanalyzed by TCRdb: fastp trimming at Q25, MiXCR alignment, in-frame beta chains only. Records with the same CDR3 protein are collapsed into one entry carrying the most frequent genes and DNA. The sample table records hundreds of thousands of distinct CDR3 sequences; approximately 33% of these occur just once. About 18% of the sample is in the top ten clones. The treatment or condition label corresponds to: in vitro stimulation with specific CMV peptide epitopes to enrich CMV-specific T cells. The sample here was cultured PBMCs, taken from culture after CMV antigen stimulation. The receptor source for this set is a human donor in good health (CMV status not recorded). Some clones in this sample may be carry-over from other donors' samples.

The chain joins TRBV11-3 to TRBJ2-3; perhaps TRBD1 as D (5 bases). Trimming left V 5 bases short and J 4 bases short, with 19 bases between. CDR3 length: 16 residues. Germline V gene sequence: CDR1 SGHNT, CDR2 YENEEA. DNA of the CDR3: TGTGCCAGCAGCCCCGGGTGGCGCCAGGGCCCAGATACGCAGTATTTT. Protein: CASSPGWRQGPDTQYF.

The chain uses TRBV5-6 and TRBJ2-1; D may be TRBD1 (6 bases). The CDR3 loop spans 17 amino acids. Trimming cost V 2 bases and J 0 bases, with 15 bases left between them. CDR1 and CDR2 from the germline V gene are SGHDT and YYEEEE. The CDR3 region has the DNA TGTGCCAGCAGCTTACTCCTCGGACAGAGCTCCTACAATGAGCAGTTCTTC. This gives the protein CASSLLLGQSSYNEQFF. Full variable domain (missing parts from reference TRBV5-6 and TRBJ2-1): DAGVTQSPTHLIKTRGQQVTLRCSPKSGHDTVSWYQQALGQGPQFIFQYYEEEERQRGNFPDRFSGHQFPNYSSELNVNALLLGDSALYLCASSLLLGQSSYNEQFFGPGTRLTVL.

This clonotype occurred a few times. The V and J genes are TRBV4-1 and TRBJ2-2; 7 positions agree with TRBD1. The junction had 3 bases not matched to a gene; V was cut back by 2 bases and J by 0 bases. CDR1 MGHRA and CDR2 YSYEKL come from the germline V gene. This CDR3 comprises 16 residues. DNA of the CDR3: TGCGCCAGCAGCCAACGGACAGGTGCGAACACCGGGGAGCTGTTTTTT. It encodes CASSQRTGANTGELFF.

V and J are TRBV2 and TRBJ2-7, with D uncertain. In germline, CDR1 is SNHLY, CDR2 FYNNEI. Trimming shortened V by 3 bases and J by 3 bases, and 21 bases separated the two germline ends. This CDR3 region has 17 residues. The CDR3 is CASSDTLASGPFYEQYF. The CDR3 DNA is TGTGCCAGCAGTGACACATTGGCCTCGGGCCCCTTCTACGAGCAGTACTTC.

The V gene is TRBV20-1, the J gene TRBJ2-3; a possible D gene is TRBD2 (6 bases). Germline CDR1 and CDR2: DFQATT and SNEGSKA (reference sequence). Trimming stripped 5 bases from V and 0 bases from J, with 12 bases between. The CDR3 has 14 amino acids. CDR3 in DNA: TGCAGTGCTCCCTTAGCGGCTAGCACAGATACGCAGTATTTT. It yields the protein CSAPLAASTDTQYF.

This clonotype was recorded once. V usage is TRBV4-1 and J usage is TRBJ2-1, with TRBD2 matching over 12 bases. V dropped 3 bases and J dropped 4; count of bases not matched to a gene: 10. Germline values: CDR1 MGHRA, CDR2 YSYEKL. The CDR3 has 18 residues. DNA of the CDR3: TGCGCCAGCAGCCAGAAGGACGGACTAGCGGGACCGTACAATGAGCAGTTCTTC. Translation gives CASSQKDGLAGPYNEQFF.

The table lists this clonotype with a few counts. The V call is TRBV7-2, the J call TRBJ2-7; D is unresolved. The germline V gene has CDR1 SGHTA and CDR2 FQGNSA. The CDR3 runs 11 residues. With 6 bases removed from V and 4 bases from J, the gap between germline ends came to 7 bases. The CDR3 loop reads CASSSMYEQYF. The CDR3 bases are TGTGCCAGCAGTTCCATGTACGAGCAGTACTTC. Complete variable domain (other parts from reference TRBV7-2 and TRBJ2-7): GAGVSQSPSNKVTEKGKDVELRCDPISGHTALYWYRQSLGQGLEFLIYFQGNSAPDKSGLPSDRFSAERTGGSVSTLTIQRTQQEDSAVYLCASSSMYEQYFGPGTRLTVT.

This clonotype was observed many times. The rearrangement uses TRBV7-2 and TRBJ2-5; 8 positions match TRBD2. The ends lost 8 bases at V and 4 bases at J; junction bases unmatched: 15. This CDR3 contains 16 residues. Germline CDR1 SGHTA, CDR2 FQGNSA. The CDR3: CASRRVAGRAAETQYF. The DNA of the CDR3 is TGTGCCAGCCGACGGGTAGCGGGACGGGCCGCAGAGACCCAGTACTTC.

V gene TRBV6-6 combines with J gene TRBJ2-7, with D possibly TRBD2 on 6 matching bases. The CDR3 extends over 15 amino acids. Germline V gives CDR1 MNHNY, CDR2 SVGAGI (reference sequence). V lost 0 bases and J 0 bases, leaving 9 bases between the germline ends. CDR3 region: CASSYSVGSSYEQYF. In DNA, the CDR3 is TGTGCCAGCAGTTACTCAGTCGGGAGCTCCTACGAGCAGTACTTC.

The CDR3 nucleotides are TGCGCCAGCAGCCAAGTTTATTTAGGAGAGACCCAGTACTTC. This codes for CASSQVYLGETQYF. The rearrangement joins TRBV4-3 to TRBJ2-5, with D hard to call. Germline V gives CDR1 LGHNA, CDR2 YSLEER. The V and J ends lost 1 base and 4 bases respectively, with 10 bases between them. The CDR3 is 14 amino acids.

The V gene is TRBV20-1, the J gene TRBJ1-1; 8 nucleotides match TRBD1. The ends lost 6 bases at V and 3 bases at J; junction bases unmatched: 6. The CDR3 runs 13 residues. Germline-derived CDR1 and CDR2 are DFQATT and SNEGSKA (reference sequence). The CDR3 reads CSAGQGADTEAFF. Here the CDR3 DNA reads TGCAGTGCGGGGCAGGGGGCGGACACTGAAGCTTTCTTT.

This clonotype was detected ten times or more. V gene TRBV7-2 combines with J gene TRBJ1-5; D uncertain. This CDR3 comprises 15 residues. The V end was cut by 5 bases, the J end by 1 base, with 12 bases between. The V gene's germline CDR1 is SGHTA and CDR2 FQGNSA. The CDR3 DNA sequence: TGTGCCAGCAGCCCAGGACTGTTGAGCAATCAGCCCCAGCATTTT. Its protein is CASSPGLLSNQPQHF.

This clonotype was seen a few times. This chain links TRBV12-3 or TRBV12-4 with TRBJ1-6, with unresolved D. V was cut by 6 bases and J by 6 bases, with 6 bases left in between. The CDR3 spans 12 residues. In DNA, the CDR3 is TGTGCCAGCAGCGAGAGTAATTCACCCCTCCACTTT. Amino acid sequence: CASSESNSPLHF.

The gene calls are TRBV5-1 and TRBJ2-5, with D tentatively TRBD1 (5 bases). Deletions cut 3 bases from V and 5 bases from J, with 11 bases between. The CDR3 runs 13 residues. Germline V gives CDR1 SGHRS, CDR2 YFSETQ. The CDR3 sequence is CASSSRVYETQYF. For the CDR3, the DNA is TGCGCCAGCAGCTCCAGGGTTTATGAGACCCAGTACTTC.

The sample holds a few counts of this clonotype. The genes are TRBV20-1 and TRBJ2-4, with 7 bases lining up with TRBD2. Per germline, CDR1 DFQATT and CDR2 SNEGSKA (reference sequence). The CDR3 has 18 residues. The V segment lost 7 bases and the J segment 0 bases; nucleotides outside the gene matches: 18. The DNA for the CDR3 is TGCAGTGTCACACAATTCCCCCTTAGGGAGGGAGCCAAAAACATTCAGTACTTC. Protein sequence: CSVTQFPLREGAKNIQYF.

CDR3 nucleotides: TGTGCCAGTAGTCCTCGGACAGGGGTTGGCTACACCTTC. Protein: CASSPRTGVGYTF. J is TRBJ1-2 and V is TRBV19; 9 bases match TRBD1. CDR3 length: 13 amino acids. Per germline, CDR1 LNHDA and CDR2 SQIVND (reference sequence). V gave up 5 bases and J gave up 7 bases; unmatched junction bases: 5.

This chain joins TRBV6-1 and TRBJ1-5; perhaps TRBD1 as D (6 bases). Germline V gives CDR1 MNHNS, CDR2 SASEGT. The CDR3 totals 17 residues. Trimming shortened V by 1 base and J by 2 bases, and 15 bases separated the two germline ends. The CDR3 is CASSEVFTGFGNQPQHF. CDR3 DNA: TGTGCCAGCAGTGAAGTGTTTACAGGGTTTGGCAATCAGCCCCAGCATTTT.

This clonotype was detected a few times. V and J are TRBV7-9 and TRBJ2-3, with D maybe TRBD2 (5 bases). V was pared by 3 bases and J by 0 bases, with 16 bases between. The CDR3 contains 17 residues. Germline V gives CDR1 SEHNR, CDR2 FQNEAQ (reference sequence). This CDR3 is CASSFDSRGSSTDTQYF. The CDR3 DNA follows: TGTGCCAGCAGCTTTGATTCCCGGGGATCTAGCACAGATACGCAGTATTTT.

The rearrangement links TRBV19 to TRBJ2-6, with TRBD2 as a possible D gene (6 bases). The V and J ends lost 3 bases and 0 bases respectively, with 18 bases between them. The CDR3 extends over 19 amino acids. Germline-derived CDR1 and CDR2 are LNHDA and SQIVND (reference sequence). The CDR3, as DNA: TGTGCCAGTAGTATCGGGCTAGCGCGAAGTCGCTCTGGGGCCAACGTCCTGACTTTC. As protein: CASSIGLARSRSGANVLTF.

This clonotype was counted a few times. The chain uses TRBV7-8 and TRBJ1-1, with 11 bases fitting TRBD1. Germline lookup yields CDR1 SGHVS and CDR2 FQNEAQ. The CDR3 runs 16 residues. Germline trimming cut 4 bases from V and 5 bases from J; bases unmatched to any gene: 9. The CDR3 region is CASSSRTGGVKTEAFF. The CDR3 DNA is TGTGCCAGCAGCTCTCGGACAGGGGGCGTAAAAACTGAAGCTTTCTTT. The full variable domain, in which reference TRBV7-8 and TRBJ1-1 provide the parts outside the CDR3, is GAGVSQSPRYKVAKRGQDVALRCDPISGHVSLFWYQQALGQGPEFLTYFQNEAQLDKSGLPSDRFFAERPEGSVSTLKIQRTQQEDSAVYLCASSSRTGGVKTEAFFGQGTRLTVV.

The chain combines TRBV7-8 with TRBJ2-6, with D uncertain. The CDR3 runs 14 residues. V lost 5 bases, J lost 0 bases, and 5 bases lay in between. The germline V gene has CDR1 SGHVS and CDR2 FQNEAQ. Here the CDR3 DNA reads TGTGCCAGCAGCACCTACTCTGGGGCCAACGTCCTGACTTTC. Translating it yields CASSTYSGANVLTF.

This clonotype showed up just a few times. The chain recombines TRBV7-2 with TRBJ1-2; maybe TRBD1 (6 bases). In germline, CDR1 is SGHTA, CDR2 FQGNSA. CDR3 size: 12 residues. Trimming took off 5 bases at V and 7 bases at J, with 11 bases between the two ends. The CDR3 DNA reads as TGTGCCAGCAGCGCAAGGACAGTTGGCTACACCTTC. Residues: CASSARTVGYTF.

The chain couples TRBV19 to TRBJ2-7; 10 bases match TRBD1. The CDR3 is made up of 13 amino acids. Germline V lookup: CDR1 LNHDA, CDR2 SQIVND (reference sequence). Unmatched junction bases numbered 7, after V lost 9 bases and J lost 5 bases. CDR3 sequence (DNA): TGTGCCAGAGACCGGGACAGGGGCCACGAGCAGTACTTC. Protein product: CARDRDRGHEQYF.

There are a few counts of this clonotype. Mismatch with germline at one junction end may stem from a read error. J is TRBJ2-7 and V is TRBV6-1; maybe TRBD2 (5 bases). Germline values: CDR1 MNHNS, CDR2 SASEGT. The CDR3 length is 12 residues. The CDR3 loop reads CASSEGGLSMNF. CDR3 nucleotide sequence: TGTGCCAGCAGTGAAGGCGGGCTGTCAATGAACTTC.

The sample holds many counts of this clonotype. The CDR3 DNA reads as TGTGCCAGCAGCCCCGGGACCGCTGGCAGGACTGAAGCTTTCTTT. Translated, it gives CASSPGTAGRTEAFF. The chain carries TRBV7-6 and TRBJ1-1; D might be TRBD1 (5 bases). The ends were cut back, 5 bases at V and 5 bases at J, with 18 bases in the middle. Germline V gives CDR1 SGHVS, CDR2 FNYEAQ. This CDR3 comprises 15 residues.

The J gene is TRBJ1-2, the V gene TRBV12-3 or TRBV12-4, with D tentatively TRBD1 (6 bases). This CDR3 spans 15 amino acids. Trimming took off 3 bases at V and 6 bases at J, with 17 bases between the two ends. CDR3 nucleotides: TGTGCCAGCAGTTTTCGGGGGGCGGTAGTTGATGGCTACACCTTC. This sequence encodes CASSFRGAVVDGYTF.